A selection of T cell receptor beta chains follows, all from one sample in a study of T cells in Graves' hyperthyroidism and ophthalmopathy. TCRdb recomputed calls from the multiplex PCR reads with MiXCR, one row per CDR3 protein. Here the sample spans about 410,000 distinct CDR3 sequences, about 15% being singletons. The source material was blood. All receptors come from a woman in her 30s with Graves' ophthalmopathy. Both conserved end residues are part of each CDR3. A D gene is named only where the DNA matches it firmly. Clone size appears in some rows only: once, few, many, or a class for an expanded clone.

d_call	j_call	clone_size	v_call	cdr3_aa	cdr3_nt
-	TRBJ1-5	many	TRBV30	CAWSRSGVYSNQPQHF	TGTGCCTGGAGCCGCTCAGGGGTCTATAGCAATCAGCCCCAGCATTTT
TRBD1	TRBJ2-2	many	TRBV6-1	CASSHKPTGHTGELFF	TGTGCCAGCAGTCACAAACCGACAGGGCACACCGGGGAGCTGTTTTTT
-	TRBJ2-7	few	TRBV6-5	CASSYVGTGVSYEQYF	TGTGCCAGCAGTTACGTCGGGACTGGGGTCTCCTACGAGCAGTACTTC
TRBD1	TRBJ1-5	-	TRBV9	CASSGLGAGGVHQPQHF	TGTGCCAGCAGCGGGCTCGGGGCAGGGGGCGTTCATCAGCCCCAGCATTTT
-	TRBJ1-4	many	TRBV28	CASSSRTEGHEKLFF	TGTGCCAGCAGTTCCCGGACGGAAGGGCATGAAAAACTGTTTTTT
-	TRBJ2-3	many	TRBV18	CASSPGRLSTDTQYF	TGTGCCAGCTCACCGGGACGCCTTAGCACAGATACGCAGTATTTT
-	TRBJ2-2	-	TRBV19	CASSPGSYTGELFF	TGTGCCAGTAGCCCCGGGAGCTACACCGGGGAGCTGTTTTTT
-	TRBJ2-1	many	TRBV2	CASSELTLAYNEQFF	TGTGCCAGCAGTGAATTAACCCTGGCGTATAATGAGCAGTTCTTC
-	TRBJ2-3	many	TRBV24-1	CATSDPDGISGRDTQYF	TGTGCCACCAGTGATCCCGACGGAATTAGTGGGCGCGATACGCAGTATTTT
-	TRBJ2-3	many	TRBV10-1	CASGDSDTNTQYF	TGCGCCAGCGGGGACTCAGATACGAATACGCAGTATTTT
-	TRBJ2-5	few	TRBV5-4	CASSPQGVPETQYF	TGTGCCAGCAGCCCCCAAGGGGTGCCCGAGACCCAGTACTTC
-	TRBJ1-3	many	TRBV12-3/TRBV12-4	CASSFGHPNTIYF	TGTGCCAGCAGTTTTGGGCATCCAAACACCATATATTTT
TRBD2	TRBJ2-1	-	TRBV6-2/TRBV6-3	CASSVTSGRGDEQFF	TGTGCCAGCAGCGTGACTAGCGGGCGGGGGGATGAGCAGTTCTTC
TRBD1	TRBJ2-1	many	TRBV5-4	CASSSPTGTGVRGEQFF	TGTGCCAGCAGCAGCCCGACCGGGACAGGGGTTCGGGGTGAGCAGTTCTTC
-	TRBJ2-7	many	TRBV27	CASSYGPGLEQYF	TGTGCCAGCAGCTACGGCCCCGGCCTCGAGCAGTACTTC
-	TRBJ1-1	-	TRBV10-1	CASSVGLNTEAFF	TGCGCCAGCAGTGTGGGGCTGAACACTGAAGCTTTCTTT